This T cell receptor (beta chain) stems from a study of shared clonotypes between healthy human individuals. V was trimmed by 1 base and J by 4 bases, leaving 10 bases between them. CDR3 length: 14 amino acids. Germline-derived CDR1 and CDR2 are SGHTA and FQGNSA. Libraries were prepared by immunoSEQ multiplex PCR; TCRdb keeps only in-frame clonotypes and omits some of them. The table shows under 1,100,000 clones, with roughly 80% occurring only once. The origin of this receptor is a man younger than 35 in good health. The V call is TRBV7-2, the J call TRBJ1-1; D is ambiguous. The sequenced sample was memory CD4+ T cells sorted from blood. As for subset: CD45RA-negative fraction. CDR3 in DNA: TGTGCCAGCAGCTTAGGACCGACGAGCACTGAAGCTTTCTTT. It specifies CASSLGPTSTEAFF. The whole variable domain, filled in from reference TRBV7-2 and TRBJ1-1, reads GAGVSQSPSNKVTEKGKDVELRCDPISGHTALYWYRQSLGQGLEFLIYFQGNSAPDKSGLPSDRFSAERTGGSVSTLTIQRTQQEDSAVYLCASSLGPTSTEAFFGQGTRLTVV.